This note documents a single TCR beta chain sequence. V gave up 4 bases and J gave up 6 bases, with 16 bases separating them. CDR3 size: 15 residues. In germline, CDR1 is LGHNA, CDR2 YNFKEQ. The source of the sample is a study of blood T cells in healthy people across ages. Sample-barcoded 5' priming and a J-beta primer mix drove a second PCR of about 6 to 11 cycles. TCRdb reprocessed the 5' RACE reads via MiXCR and lists one record per CDR3 protein. The table includes some 1.8 million distinct CDR3 sequences, about two fifths detected once. The origin of this receptor is a human donor in good health. The V call is TRBV4-2, the J call TRBJ2-4; D is possibly TRBD2 (5 bases). The sample taken for sequencing was blood. CDR3 nucleotides: TGTGCCAGCAGCCTCGGCGACCCCGGGATAAACATTCAGTACTTC. It yields the protein CASSLGDPGINIQYF.